A selection of T cell receptor beta chains follows, all from one sample in a study of T cell repertoires in cytomegalovirus infection. MiXCR, applied by TCRdb to the reads, yields one record per CDR3 protein. The table has 200,000 to 250,000 distinct CDR3 sequences, over 20% seen once. The sample taken for sequencing was CD8+ T cells from PBMCs. The receptors were sampled from a human donor in good health (CMV status not recorded). Some clones in this sample may be carry-over from other donors' samples. The CDR3 runs from the conserved cysteine through the conserved F or W. D genes are given only for firm matches. A clone size is listed for some rows: how often the clone was seen (once, few, many), or a class if it is expanded.

V: TRBV2; D: .; J: TRBJ2-1; size: few; DNA: TGTGCCAGCAGTGGAGGTCTGAGCTCCTACAATGAGCAGTTCTTC; CDR3: CASSGGLSSYNEQFF
V: TRBV7-8; D: .; J: TRBJ2-7; size: many; DNA: TGTGCCAGCAGCTTAGAGGTTCCCGGACGGAACTACGAGCAGTACTTC; CDR3: CASSLEVPGRNYEQYF
V: TRBV7-8; D: .; J: TRBJ1-4; size: few; DNA: TGTGCCAGCAGCCAAATCGATCGGGCAGGGAATGAAAAACTGTTTTTT; CDR3: CASSQIDRAGNEKLFF
V: TRBV19; D: TRBD1; J: TRBJ1-1; size: .; DNA: TGTGCCAGTCGACAGGGCCTTACGGAGTACACTGAAGCTTTCTTT; CDR3: CASRQGLTEYTEAFF
V: TRBV7-9; D: .; J: TRBJ2-6; size: few; DNA: TGTGCCAGCAGCGCCAGGCGGGCCGGGGCCAACGTCCTGACTTTC; CDR3: CASSARRAGANVLTF
V: TRBV2; D: TRBD1; J: TRBJ1-1; size: few; DNA: TGTGCCAGCTTGGGACAGTCTAACACTGAAGCTTTCTTT; CDR3: CASLGQSNTEAFF
V: TRBV27; D: .; J: TRBJ2-7; size: .; DNA: TGTGCCAGCAATTCCGCCGGGCGCTCCTACGAGCAGTACTTC; CDR3: CASNSAGRSYEQYF
V: TRBV29-1; D: .; J: TRBJ1-1; size: few; DNA: TGCAGCGTTGCGAGGTTGAACACTGAAGCTTTCTTT; CDR3: CSVARLNTEAFF
V: TRBV20-1; D: .; J: TRBJ2-3; size: .; DNA: TGCAGTGCTTCCCCAGATACGCAGTATTTT; CDR3: CSASPDTQYF
V: TRBV6-5; D: TRBD2; J: TRBJ2-7; size: few; DNA: TGTGCCAGCAGTGGTGACCAGGGAGGGTCCTACGAGCAGTACTTC; CDR3: CASSGDQGGSYEQYF
V: TRBV12-3/TRBV12-4; D: .; J: TRBJ2-5; size: .; DNA: TGTGCCAGCAGTTTTGGGGGCGACCATGAGACCCAGTACTTC; CDR3: CASSFGGDHETQYF
V: TRBV7-8; D: .; J: TRBJ1-5; size: many; DNA: TGTGCCAGCAGCTCAATGGTTTCTCAGCCCCAGCATTTT; CDR3: CASSSMVSQPQHF
V: TRBV6-6; D: TRBD2; J: TRBJ2-5; size: few; DNA: TGTGCCAGCACCAAAACAGAGGGAGGGTACCAAGAGACCCAGTACTTC; CDR3: CASTKTEGGYQETQYF
V: TRBV12-3/TRBV12-4; D: TRBD2; J: TRBJ2-5; size: many; DNA: TGTGCCAGCAGTTTAGAGACTAGCGGCGAGACCCAGTACTTC; CDR3: CASSLETSGETQYF
V: TRBV19; D: .; J: TRBJ2-3; size: few; DNA: TGTGCCAGTAGTATCATCGTCGGCACAGATACGCAGTATTTT; CDR3: CASSIIVGTDTQYF
V: TRBV7-8; D: .; J: TRBJ1-1; size: few; DNA: TGTGCCAGCAGCTTAGAATGGGGGCAGGACACTGAAGCTTTCTTT; CDR3: CASSLEWGQDTEAFF
V: TRBV27; D: .; J: TRBJ1-2; size: few; DNA: TGTGCCAGCAGCTCCAGCCGACAGAGAGATAACTATGGCTACACCTTC; CDR3: CASSSSRQRDNYGYTF
V: TRBV7-2; D: TRBD1; J: TRBJ2-3; size: many; DNA: TGTGCCAGCAGCTTAGGTGCAGGGGGATTCACAGATACGCAGTATTTT; CDR3: CASSLGAGGFTDTQYF
V: TRBV4-2; D: TRBD2; J: TRBJ2-1; size: few; DNA: TGTGCCAGCAGCCAAGGCGAAAGCGGGAGCTGGAATGAGCAGTTCTTC; CDR3: CASSQGESGSWNEQFF
V: TRBV7-2; D: TRBD2; J: TRBJ2-5; size: few; DNA: TGTGCCAGCAGCTTACCGAGGACTAGCGGGGCGTACCAAGAGACCCAGTACTTC; CDR3: CASSLPRTSGAYQETQYF
V: TRBV28; D: .; J: TRBJ1-3; size: .; DNA: TGTGCCAGCAGTTTGGCAGGGGTATCCTCTGGAAACACCATATATTTT; CDR3: CASSLAGVSSGNTIYF
V: TRBV7-9; D: .; J: TRBJ1-5; size: few; DNA: TGTGCCAGCAGCTTAGTCGGTCGTAATCAGCCCCAGCATTTT; CDR3: CASSLVGRNQPQHF
V: TRBV7-2; D: .; J: TRBJ1-1; size: .; DNA: TGTGCCAGCAGCTTAGCGAATTGCCCGAACACTGAAGCTTTCTTT; CDR3: CASSLANCPNTEAFF